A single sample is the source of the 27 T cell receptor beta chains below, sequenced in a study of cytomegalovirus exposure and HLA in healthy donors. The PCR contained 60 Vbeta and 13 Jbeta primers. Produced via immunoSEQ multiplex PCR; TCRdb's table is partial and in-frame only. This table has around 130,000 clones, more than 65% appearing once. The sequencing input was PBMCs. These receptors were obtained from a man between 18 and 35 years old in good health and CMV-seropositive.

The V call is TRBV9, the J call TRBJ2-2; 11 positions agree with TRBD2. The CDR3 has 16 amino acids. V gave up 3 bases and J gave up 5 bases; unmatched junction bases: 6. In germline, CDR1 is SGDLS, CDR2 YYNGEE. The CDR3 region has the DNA TGTGCCAGCAGCGCCTTACTAGCGGGGGTTACCGGGGAGCTGTTTTTT. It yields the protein CASSALLAGVTGELFF.

The CDR3 DNA sequence: TGTGCCAGCAGGCTAAGTTACTATGGCTACACCTTC. Its translation is CASRLSYYGYTF. The chain recombines TRBV27 with TRBJ1-2; D remains ambiguous. The CDR3 has 12 amino acids. With 6 bases removed from V and 3 bases from J, the gap between germline ends came to 8 bases. CDR1 is MNHEY and CDR2 is SMNVEV in the germline V gene (reference sequence).

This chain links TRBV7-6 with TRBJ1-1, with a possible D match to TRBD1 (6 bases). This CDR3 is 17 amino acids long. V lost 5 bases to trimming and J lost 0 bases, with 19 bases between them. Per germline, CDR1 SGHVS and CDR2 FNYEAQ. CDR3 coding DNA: TGTGCCAGCAGCCCCCGGGGAGAGGGGGACATGAACACTGAAGCTTTCTTT. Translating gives CASSPRGEGDMNTEAFF.

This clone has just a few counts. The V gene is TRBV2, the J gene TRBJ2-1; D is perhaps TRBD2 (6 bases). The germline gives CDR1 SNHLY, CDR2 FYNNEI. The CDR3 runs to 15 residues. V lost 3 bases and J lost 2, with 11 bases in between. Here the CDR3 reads CASSDGSGAYNEQFF. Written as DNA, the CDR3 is TGTGCCAGCAGTGATGGTTCGGGGGCCTACAATGAGCAGTTCTTC.

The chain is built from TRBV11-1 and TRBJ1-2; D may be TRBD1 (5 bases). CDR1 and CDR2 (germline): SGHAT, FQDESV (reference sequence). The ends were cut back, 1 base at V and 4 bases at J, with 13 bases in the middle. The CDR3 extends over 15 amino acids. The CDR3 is CASSLGFGTAYGYTF. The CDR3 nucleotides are TGTGCCAGCAGCTTAGGGTTTGGGACTGCCTATGGCTACACCTTC.

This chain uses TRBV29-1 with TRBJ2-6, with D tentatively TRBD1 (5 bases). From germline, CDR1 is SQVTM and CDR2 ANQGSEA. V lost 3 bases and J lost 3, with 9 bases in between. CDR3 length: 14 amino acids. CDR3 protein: CSVDKGYGANVLTF. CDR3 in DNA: TGCAGCGTTGATAAGGGGTATGGGGCCAACGTCCTGACTTTC.

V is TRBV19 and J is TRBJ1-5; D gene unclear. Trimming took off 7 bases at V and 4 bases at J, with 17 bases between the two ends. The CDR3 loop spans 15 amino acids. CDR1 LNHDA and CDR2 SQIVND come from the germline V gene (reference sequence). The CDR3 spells CASISLSGYNQPQHF. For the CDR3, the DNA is TGTGCCAGTATTTCCTTAAGCGGGTATAATCAGCCCCAGCATTTT.

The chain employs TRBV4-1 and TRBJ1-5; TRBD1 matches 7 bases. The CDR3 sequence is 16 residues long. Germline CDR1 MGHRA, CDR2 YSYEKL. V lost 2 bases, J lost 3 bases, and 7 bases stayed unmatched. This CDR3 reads CASSQTPTGNNQPQHF. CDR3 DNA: TGCGCCAGCAGCCAAACCCCGACAGGGAACAATCAGCCCCAGCATTTT.

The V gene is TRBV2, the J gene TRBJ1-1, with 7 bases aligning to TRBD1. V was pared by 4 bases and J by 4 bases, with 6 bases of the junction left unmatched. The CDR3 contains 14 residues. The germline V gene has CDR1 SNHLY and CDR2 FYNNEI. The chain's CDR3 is CASSGDRVVTEAFF. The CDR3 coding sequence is TGTGCCAGCAGTGGTGACAGGGTCGTCACTGAAGCTTTCTTT.

CDR3 bases: TGTGCCAGCGGGGGGGCGGTATACAATGAGCAGTTCTTC. It yields the protein CASGGAVYNEQFF. The chain recombines TRBV11-1 with TRBJ2-1; possibly TRBD2 for D (7 bases). CDR1 SGHAT and CDR2 FQDESV come from the germline V gene (reference sequence). The CDR3 is made up of 13 amino acids. Trimming stripped 8 bases from V and 4 bases from J, with 12 bases between.

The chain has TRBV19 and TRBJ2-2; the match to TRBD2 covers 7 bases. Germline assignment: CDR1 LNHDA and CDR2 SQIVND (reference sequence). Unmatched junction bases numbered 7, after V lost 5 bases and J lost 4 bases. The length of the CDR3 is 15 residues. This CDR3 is CASSLGTTPTGELFF. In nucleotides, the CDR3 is TGTGCCAGTAGTCTCGGGACTACTCCCACCGGGGAGCTGTTTTTT.

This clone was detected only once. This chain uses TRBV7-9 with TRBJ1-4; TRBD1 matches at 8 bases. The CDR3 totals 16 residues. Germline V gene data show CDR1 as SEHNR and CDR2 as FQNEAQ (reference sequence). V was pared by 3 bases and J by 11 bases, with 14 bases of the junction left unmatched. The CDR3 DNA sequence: TGTGCCAGCAGCTTTCCAGGATCCAGGGGGCTTCGGAAACTGTTTTTT. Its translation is CASSFPGSRGLRKLFF.

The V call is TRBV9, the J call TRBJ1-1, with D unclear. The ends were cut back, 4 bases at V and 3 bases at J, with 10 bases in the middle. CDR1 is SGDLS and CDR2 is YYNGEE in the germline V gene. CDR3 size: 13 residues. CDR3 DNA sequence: TGTGCCAGCAGCCCCACCGGGGACACTGAAGCTTTCTTT. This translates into CASSPTGDTEAFF.

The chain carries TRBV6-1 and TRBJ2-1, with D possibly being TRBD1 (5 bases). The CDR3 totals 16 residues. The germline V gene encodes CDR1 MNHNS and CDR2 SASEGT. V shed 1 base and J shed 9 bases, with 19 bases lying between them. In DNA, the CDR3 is TGTGCCAGCAGTGAAGGTCGGCAGGGTCTTCGCCCTGAGCAGTTCTTC. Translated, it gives CASSEGRQGLRPEQFF.

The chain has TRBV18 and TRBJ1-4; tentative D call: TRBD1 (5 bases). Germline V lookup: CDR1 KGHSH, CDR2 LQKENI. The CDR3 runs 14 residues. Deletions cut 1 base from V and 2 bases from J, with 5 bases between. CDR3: CASSPQGTNEKLFF. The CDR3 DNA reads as TGTGCCAGCTCACCACAGGGGACTAATGAAAAACTGTTTTTT.

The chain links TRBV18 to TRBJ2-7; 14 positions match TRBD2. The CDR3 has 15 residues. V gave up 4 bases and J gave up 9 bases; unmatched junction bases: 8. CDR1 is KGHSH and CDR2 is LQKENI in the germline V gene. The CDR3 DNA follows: TGTGCCAGCTCACTGGGGACTAGCGGGAGTATTGCGCAGTACTTC. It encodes CASSLGTSGSIAQYF.

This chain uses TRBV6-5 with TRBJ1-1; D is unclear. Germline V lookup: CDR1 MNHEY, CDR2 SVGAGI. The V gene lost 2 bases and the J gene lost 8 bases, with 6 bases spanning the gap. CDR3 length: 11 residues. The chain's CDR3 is CASSYSQEAFF. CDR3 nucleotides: TGTGCCAGCAGTTACAGCCAAGAAGCTTTCTTT.

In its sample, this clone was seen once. The CDR3 coding sequence is TGTGCCAGTAGTATGGGGAGGACCCAGTACTTC. Its translation is CASSMGRTQYF. The chain joins TRBV19 to TRBJ2-5; D is possibly TRBD2 (5 bases). Deletions cut 3 bases from V and 7 bases from J, with 6 bases between. This CDR3 region has 11 residues. CDR1 LNHDA and CDR2 SQIVND come from the germline V gene (reference sequence).

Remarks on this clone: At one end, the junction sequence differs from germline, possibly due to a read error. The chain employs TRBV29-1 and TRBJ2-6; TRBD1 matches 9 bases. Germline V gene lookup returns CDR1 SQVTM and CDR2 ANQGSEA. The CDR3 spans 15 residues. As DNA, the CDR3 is TGCAGCGTTACGACAGGGGGTAGTGGGGCCAACGGCCTGACTTTC. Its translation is CSVTTGGSGANGLTF.

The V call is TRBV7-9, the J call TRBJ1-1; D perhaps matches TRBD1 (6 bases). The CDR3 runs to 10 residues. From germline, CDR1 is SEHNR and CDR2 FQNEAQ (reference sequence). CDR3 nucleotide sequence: TGTGCTGAAGGGGGCACTGAAGCTTTCTTT. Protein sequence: CAEGGTEAFF.

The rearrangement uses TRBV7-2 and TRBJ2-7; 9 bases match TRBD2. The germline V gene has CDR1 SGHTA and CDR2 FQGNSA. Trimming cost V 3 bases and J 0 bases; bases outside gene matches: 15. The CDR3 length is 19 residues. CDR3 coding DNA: TGTGCCAGCAGCTTGAACCCCGCTAGCGGGATCCCTAGCTCCTACGAGCAGTACTTC. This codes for CASSLNPASGIPSSYEQYF.

The CDR3 DNA sequence: TGTGCCGCAGGGTACAATGAGCAGTTCTTC. This encodes CAAGYNEQFF. This rearrangement joins TRBV19 to TRBJ2-1; TRBD1 might be the D (5 bases). Trimming left V 11 bases short and J 4 bases short, with 6 bases between. Germline values: CDR1 LNHDA, CDR2 SQIVND (reference sequence). CDR3 length: 10 amino acids.

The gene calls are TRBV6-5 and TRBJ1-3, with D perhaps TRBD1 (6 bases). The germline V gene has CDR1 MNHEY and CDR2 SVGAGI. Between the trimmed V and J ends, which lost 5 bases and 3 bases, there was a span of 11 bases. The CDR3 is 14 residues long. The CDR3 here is CASSPRTDGNTIYF. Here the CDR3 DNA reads TGTGCCAGCAGTCCTCGGACAGATGGAAACACCATATATTTT.

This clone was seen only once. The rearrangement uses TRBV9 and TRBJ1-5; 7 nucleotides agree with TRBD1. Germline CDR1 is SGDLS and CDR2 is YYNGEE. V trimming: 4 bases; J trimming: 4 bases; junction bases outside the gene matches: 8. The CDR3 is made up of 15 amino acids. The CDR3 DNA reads TGTGCCAGCAGCAACTACGACAGGGTGAATCAGCCCCAGCATTTT. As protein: CASSNYDRVNQPQHF. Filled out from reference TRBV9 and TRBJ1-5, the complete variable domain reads DSGVTQTPKHLITATGQRVTLRCSPRSGDLSVYWYQQSLDQGLQFLIQYYNGEERAKGNILERFSAQQFPDLHSELNLSSLELGDSALYFCASSNYDRVNQPQHFGDGTRLSIL.

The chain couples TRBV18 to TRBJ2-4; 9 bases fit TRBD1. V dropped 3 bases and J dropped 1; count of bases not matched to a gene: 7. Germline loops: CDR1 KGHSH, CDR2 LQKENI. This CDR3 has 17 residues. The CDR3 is CASSPDRGSRAKNIQYF. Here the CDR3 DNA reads TGTGCCAGCTCACCTGACAGGGGGAGTAGGGCCAAAAACATTCAGTACTTC.

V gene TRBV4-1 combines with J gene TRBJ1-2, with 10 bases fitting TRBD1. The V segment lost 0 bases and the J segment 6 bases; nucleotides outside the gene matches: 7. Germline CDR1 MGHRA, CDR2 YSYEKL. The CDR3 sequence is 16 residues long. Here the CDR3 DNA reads TGCGCCAGCAGCCAAGATCGCCTCGGGACAGGGGATGGCTACACCTTC. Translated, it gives CASSQDRLGTGDGYTF.

In DNA, the CDR3 is TGCGCCAGCAGCCCCGGACAGGGGCTAAGCACTGAAGCTTTCTTT. It codes for CASSPGQGLSTEAFF. This sequence joins TRBV5-1 and TRBJ1-1; 9 nucleotides agree with TRBD1. The V and J ends lost 4 bases and 4 bases, in that order; junction bases with no gene match: 8. This CDR3 is 15 amino acids long. Looked up from germline, CDR1 is SGHRS and CDR2 is YFSETQ.